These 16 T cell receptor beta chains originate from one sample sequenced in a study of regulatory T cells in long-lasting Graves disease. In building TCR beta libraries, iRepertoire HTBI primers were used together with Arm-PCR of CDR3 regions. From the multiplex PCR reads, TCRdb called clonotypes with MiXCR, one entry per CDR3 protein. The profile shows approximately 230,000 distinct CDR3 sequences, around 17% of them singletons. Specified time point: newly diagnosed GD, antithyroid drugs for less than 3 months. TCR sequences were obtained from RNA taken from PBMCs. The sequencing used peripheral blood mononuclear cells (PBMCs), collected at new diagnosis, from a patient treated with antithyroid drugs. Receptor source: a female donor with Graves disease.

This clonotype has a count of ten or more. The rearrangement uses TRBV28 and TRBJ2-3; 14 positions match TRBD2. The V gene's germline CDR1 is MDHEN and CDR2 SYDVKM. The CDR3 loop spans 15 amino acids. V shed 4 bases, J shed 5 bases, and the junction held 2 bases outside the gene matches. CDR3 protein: CASSSTSGGEDTQYF. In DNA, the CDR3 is TGTGCCAGCAGTTCGACTAGCGGGGGGGAAGATACGCAGTATTTT. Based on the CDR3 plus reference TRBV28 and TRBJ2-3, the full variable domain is DVKVTQSSRYLVKRTGEKVFLECVQDMDHENMFWYRQDPGLGLRLIYFSYDVKMKEKGDIPEGYSVSREKKERFSLILESASTNQTSMYLCASSSTSGGEDTQYFGPGTRLTVL.

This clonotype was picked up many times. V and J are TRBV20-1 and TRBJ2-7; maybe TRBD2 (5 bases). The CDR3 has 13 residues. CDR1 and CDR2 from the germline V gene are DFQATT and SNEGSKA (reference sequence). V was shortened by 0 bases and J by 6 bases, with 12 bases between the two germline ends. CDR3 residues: CSARDSRAGEQYF. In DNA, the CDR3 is TGCAGTGCTAGAGATTCTAGGGCGGGCGAGCAGTACTTC.

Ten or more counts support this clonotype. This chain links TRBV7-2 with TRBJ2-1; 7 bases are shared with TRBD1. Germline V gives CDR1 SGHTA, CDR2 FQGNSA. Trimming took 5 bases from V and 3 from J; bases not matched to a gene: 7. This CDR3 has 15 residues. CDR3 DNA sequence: TGTGCCAGCAGCACCATGGGACAGATCTACAATGAGCAGTTCTTC. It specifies CASSTMGQIYNEQFF.

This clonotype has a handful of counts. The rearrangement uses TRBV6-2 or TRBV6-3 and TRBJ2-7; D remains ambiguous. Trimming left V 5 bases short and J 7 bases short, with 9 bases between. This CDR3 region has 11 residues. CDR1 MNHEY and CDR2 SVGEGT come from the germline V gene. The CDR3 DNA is TGTGCCAGCAGTGACATGGGTGAGCAGTACTTC. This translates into CASSDMGEQYF.

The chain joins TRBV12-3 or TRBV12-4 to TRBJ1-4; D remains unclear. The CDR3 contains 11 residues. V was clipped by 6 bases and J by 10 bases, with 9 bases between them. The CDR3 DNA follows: TGTGCCAGCAGCCCCGGACCAAAACTGTTTTTT. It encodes CASSPGPKLFF.

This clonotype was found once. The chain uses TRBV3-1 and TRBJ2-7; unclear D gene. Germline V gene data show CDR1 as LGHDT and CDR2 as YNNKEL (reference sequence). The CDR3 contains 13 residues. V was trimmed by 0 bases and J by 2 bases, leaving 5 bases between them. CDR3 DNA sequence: TGTGCCAGCAGCCAAGAAGGACCCTACGAGCAGTACTTC. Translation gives CASSQEGPYEQYF.

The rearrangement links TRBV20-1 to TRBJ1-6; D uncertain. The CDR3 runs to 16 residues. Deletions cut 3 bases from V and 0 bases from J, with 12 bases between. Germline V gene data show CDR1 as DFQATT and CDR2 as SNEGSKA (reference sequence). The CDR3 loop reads CSASASWGSYNSPLHF. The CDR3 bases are TGCAGTGCTAGTGCCAGTTGGGGCTCCTATAATTCACCCCTCCACTTT.

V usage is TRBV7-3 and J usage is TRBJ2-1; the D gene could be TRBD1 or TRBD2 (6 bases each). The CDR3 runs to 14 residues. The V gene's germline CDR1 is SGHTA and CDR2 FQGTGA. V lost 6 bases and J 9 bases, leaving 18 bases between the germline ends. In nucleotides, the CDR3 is TGTGCCAGCAGTCCCGGGGGCCTGAACGGTGAGCAGTTCTTC. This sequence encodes CASSPGGLNGEQFF.

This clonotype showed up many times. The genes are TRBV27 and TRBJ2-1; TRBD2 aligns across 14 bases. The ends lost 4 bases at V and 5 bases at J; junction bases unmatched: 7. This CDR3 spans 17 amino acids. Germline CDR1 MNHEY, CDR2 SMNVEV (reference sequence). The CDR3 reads CASSSPQGLAGDNEQFF. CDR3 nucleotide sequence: TGTGCCAGCAGTTCCCCTCAGGGACTAGCGGGAGACAATGAGCAGTTCTTC.

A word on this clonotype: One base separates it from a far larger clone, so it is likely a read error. The CDR3 DNA is TGCGCCAGCAGCCAAGAGTACCAGGAGAGAGAGACCCAGTTCTTC. As protein: CASSQEYQERETQFF. The chain has TRBV4-3 and TRBJ2-1; D gene unclear. The germline V and J ends were trimmed by 0 bases and 13 bases, with 19 bases remaining between them. The CDR3 is made up of 15 amino acids. Germline CDR1 and CDR2: LGHNA and YSLEER.

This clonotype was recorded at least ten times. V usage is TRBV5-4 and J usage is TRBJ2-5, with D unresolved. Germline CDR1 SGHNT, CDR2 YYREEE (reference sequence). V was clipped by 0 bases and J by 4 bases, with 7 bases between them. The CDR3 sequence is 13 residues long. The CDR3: CASSLATLETQYF. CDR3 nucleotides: TGTGCCAGCAGCTTGGCCACCTTAGAGACCCAGTACTTC.

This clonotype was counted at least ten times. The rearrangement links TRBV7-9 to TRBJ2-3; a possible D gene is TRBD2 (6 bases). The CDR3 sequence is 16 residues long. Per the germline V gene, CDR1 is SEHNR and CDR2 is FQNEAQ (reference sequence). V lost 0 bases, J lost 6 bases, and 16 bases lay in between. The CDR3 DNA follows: TGTGCCAGCAGCTTAGCCCCGGGACTGGCCGGGGATACGCAGTATTTT. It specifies CASSLAPGLAGDTQYF.

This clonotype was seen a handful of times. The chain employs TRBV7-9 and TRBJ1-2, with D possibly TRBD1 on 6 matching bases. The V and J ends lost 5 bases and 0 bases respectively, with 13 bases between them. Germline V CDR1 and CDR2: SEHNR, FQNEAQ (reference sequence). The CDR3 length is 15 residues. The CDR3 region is CASSQQGLTNYGYTF. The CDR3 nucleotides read TGTGCCAGCAGCCAACAGGGTTTGACTAACTATGGCTACACCTTC.

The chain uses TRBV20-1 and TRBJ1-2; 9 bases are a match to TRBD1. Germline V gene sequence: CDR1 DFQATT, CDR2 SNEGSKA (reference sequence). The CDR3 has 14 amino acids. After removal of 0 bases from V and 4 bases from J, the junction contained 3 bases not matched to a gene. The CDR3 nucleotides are TGCAGTGCTAGAGAGGGACAGGGCCTCTATGGCTACACCTTC. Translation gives CSAREGQGLYGYTF.

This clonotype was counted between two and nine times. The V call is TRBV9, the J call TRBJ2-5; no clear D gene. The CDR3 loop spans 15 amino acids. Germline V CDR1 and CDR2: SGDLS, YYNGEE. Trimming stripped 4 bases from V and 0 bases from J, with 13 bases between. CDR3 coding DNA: TGTGCCAGCAGCCCCCGCCACGGAGACCAAGAGACCCAGTACTTC. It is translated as CASSPRHGDQETQYF.

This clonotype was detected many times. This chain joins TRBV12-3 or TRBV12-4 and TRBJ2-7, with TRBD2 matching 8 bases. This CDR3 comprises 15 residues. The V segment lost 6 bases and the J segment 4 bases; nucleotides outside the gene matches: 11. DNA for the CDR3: TGTGCCAGCAGCGGGGGGGGCAGGCCCGGATACGAGCAGTACTTC. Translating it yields CASSGGGRPGYEQYF.